Listed below are T cell receptor beta chains from one sample, sequenced in a study of cytomegalovirus exposure and HLA in healthy donors. Profiling relied on immunoSEQ multiplex PCR, and the TCRdb table lists in-frame clones only, not all of them. In the table there are approximately 300,000 clones, about nine tenths of which are singletons. The sample was PBMCs. All receptors derive from a woman aged 18-29 years in good health and CMV-seronegative. Both conserved end residues are trimmed from each CDR3. Fields, in order: J gene, clone size, V gene, CDR3 length, CDR3 protein. Clone size is stated in some rows and not others, as once, few, many or a class when expanded.

TRBJ2-3	NA	TRBV7-9	16	ASSHFRAVEGGTDTQY
TRBJ2-2	NA	TRBV10-3	13	AISGLADGTGELF
TRBJ2-1	few	TRBV10-3	11	AGRDSNPDEQF
TRBJ2-7	NA	TRBV7-9	12	ASSLAAGNYEQY
TRBJ1-2	few	TRBV7-9	12	ASSLGPTNYGYT
TRBJ2-5	once	TRBV18	11	ASSPQGGETQY
TRBJ1-5	NA	TRBV4-1	15	ASSLSSTGAINQPQH
TRBJ2-2	many	TRBV6-5	13	ASSSPGQVVGELF
TRBJ2-3	NA	TRBV27	13	ASRWLTGRTDTQY
TRBJ1-1	NA	TRBV9	14	ASSPRWDRENTEAF
TRBJ1-2	NA	TRBV19	12	ASSRDRTNYGYT
TRBJ2-1	NA	TRBV30	12	AWSVWEDNNEQF
TRBJ2-5	NA	TRBV4-2	12	ASSQRLDPETQY
TRBJ1-1	NA	TRBV2	14	ASKNTRTGVGTEAF
TRBJ2-3	NA	TRBV27	13	ASSLSSGEPDTQY
TRBJ2-7	NA	TRBV7-9	13	ASSLDGTGEYEQY
TRBJ2-1	NA	TRBV28	11	ASRLSGSNEQF
TRBJ2-1	NA	TRBV5-6	14	ASSSYTSGGYNEQF
TRBJ1-1	NA	TRBV4-1	13	ASSQDEGAVAEAF
TRBJ1-1	few	TRBV19	11	ASSETGVTEAF
TRBJ1-5	NA	TRBV29-1	13	SVELSGESNQPQH
TRBJ2-7	NA	TRBV5-6	13	ASSVGVVGFHEQY
TRBJ1-1	NA	TRBV25-1	11	ASSNQGFAEAF